Detailed here is one TCR beta chain. No antigen is known for it. No much larger clonotype is one base removed from it; base qualities were not supplied. The germline V gene supplies CDR1 SGHTA and CDR2 FQGNSA. From cysteine to phenylalanine, the CDR3 is 18 amino acids long. Only the CDR3 part of the read is kept: 54 bases, read in frame from the first base. Clipping removes 2 bases from V and 0 bases from J, with 5 as the unmatched junction base count. This sample was taken from a study of blood T cell repertoires in COVID-19 (dated by TCRdb to the early 2020s). About the investigation overall: Samples from collaborators originated in the United States, Italy and Spain and spanned both the acute and convalescent phases of COVID-19. A de-identified subject ID, COVID-19 status, age in years and sex were almost always included in the sample metadata. The samples were drawn from two sources: the first 160 participants of the ongoing ImmuneRACE study, and fewer than 1,500 subjects contributed by 6 global collaborators. Deeply sampled blood TCRbeta repertoires from subjects exposed to, actively infected with, or recovered from COVID-19 were included in the dataset. The material from the prospective study consisted of cDNA or gDNA derived from T cells, B-cell-depleted T cells, or PBMCs. Where HLA class I and class II types were available, the types were taken from metadata supplied by the sample provider, not from assay-based typing. The repertoires were made available in a free public database intended to serve as a resource for research on the immune response to SARS-CoV-2. General study outcomes and caveats: How much clinical and demographic metadata was included differed by source and by participant, and the metadata was provided uncurated.

TCRbeta CDR3 regions were amplified from genomic DNA using the immunoSEQ Assay, a bias-controlled multiplex PCR. On the authors' methods: Nucleated cell counts per sample were estimated from amplification of reference gene primers within the assay. Sequence reads were collapsed and filtered to measure the absolute abundance of every unique TCRbeta CDR3 rearrangement. For each sample, productive Simpson clonality was calculated by taking the square root of Simpson's diversity index across productive rearrangements. This immuneACCESS table, as held by TCRdb, lists in-frame sequences with V and J called but not all clones. Of the missing ones, under half trace to an unresolved V gene in checked studies; the others have no known cause. The DNA was the basis for D and trimming; V, J and clone size are from that table. The sample table records 250,000 to 300,000 clones; approximately 92% of these occur just once. Roughly 1.1% of the sample goes to the ten largest clones.

Enrolling through a virtual design, the prospective study's participants ranged in age from roughly 18 to 89 years and lived across roughly 23 United States geographic areas. In the prospective study, participants were assigned to cohorts based on the clinical history participants reported in a screening survey and a study questionnaire. ImmuneRACE Cohort 3 recovered participants were defined by two consecutive negative NP/OP PCR tests, healthcare professional clearance, or symptom resolution. Each participant in the prospective study had whole blood, serum and a nasopharyngeal or oropharyngeal swab collected by mobile phlebotomists. Additional blood draws and questionnaires over an approximately 2-month period could optionally be provided by prospective study participants. Prospective study blood samples were shipped either frozen or at room temperature before DNA extraction.

The receptor comes from a woman aged 30 to 39 who had recovered from COVID-19. This receptor chain uses TRBV7-2 and TRBJ2-2; 11 nucleotides in the junction match TRBD2. Sequences were obtained from PBMCs or T cells enriched from blood (not recorded which). The CDR3 sequence is CASSLKGLAGPNTGELFF. The bases are TGTGCCAGCAGCTTAAAAGGACTAGCGGGCCCGAACACCGGGGAGCTGTTTTTT.